Each of the 8 T cell receptor beta chains below was sequenced from the same sample in a study of tumor and adjacent non-tumor tissue in lung cancer. Three rounds of nested PCR, following a modified ARM-PCR protocol, produced the TCRbeta library. TCRdb called the multiplex PCR reads again in MiXCR, with one record for every CDR3 protein. The sample has about 93,000 distinct CDR3 sequences; less than 75% are singletons. No cell sorting was done before RNA was extracted from the tissue. The source material was lung tumor tissue. Every receptor here comes from a man in his fifties or sixties with non-small cell lung cancer.

This clonotype was seen a few times. This is likely a read error, given that the CDR3 carries no conserved phenylalanine or tryptophan at its end. This chain links TRBV5-4 with TRBJ2-5; D call uncertain. V lost 4 bases, J lost 5 bases, and 6 bases lay in between. This CDR3 is built from 11 residues. Germline V CDR1 and CDR2: SGHNT, YYREEE (reference sequence). The CDR3 spells CASSGAETQYL. The CDR3 DNA sequence: TGTGCCAGCAGCGGCGCGGAGACCCAGTACCTC.

Comment on this clonotype: At one end, the junction sequence differs from germline, possibly due to a read error. The chain recombines TRBV20-1 with TRBJ2-7; 10 bases are shared with TRBD1. The CDR3 is 14 residues long. The V gene's germline CDR1 is DFQATT and CDR2 SNEGSKA (reference sequence). CDR3 coding DNA: TGTAGTACTAAAACCGGGACAGGGGCCTACGAGCAGTACTTC. It codes for CSTKTGTGAYEQYF.

Of note for this clonotype: At one end, the junction sequence differs from germline, possibly due to a read error. The rearrangement links TRBV6-2 or TRBV6-3 to TRBJ2-1, with 8 bases fitting TRBD1. CDR1 is MNHEY and CDR2 is SVGEGT in the germline V gene. The CDR3 spans 14 residues. CDR3 loop: CASSYSKPGGWPFF. CDR3 nucleotides: TGTGCTAGCAGTTACTCGAAACCAGGGGGCTGGCCGTTCTTC.

With regard to this clonotype: The junction shows a germline mismatch at one end, possibly a read error. The chain couples TRBV6-5 to TRBJ2-7; TRBD1 is a possible D gene (6 bases). The CDR3 spans 14 residues. Looked up from germline, CDR1 is MNHEY and CDR2 is SVGAGI. CDR3 sequence: CACSYVTGNYEQYF. As DNA, the CDR3 is TGTGCCTGCAGTTACGTCACAGGGAACTACGAGCAGTATTTC.

In the case of this clonotype: Just one base apart from a much larger clone, this may be a read error. V usage is TRBV4-1 and J usage is TRBJ2-3; 7 nucleotides line up with TRBD1. Matching the DNA end better, TRBJ1-5 makes the J call doubtful. The germline CDR1 and CDR2 sequences are MGHRA and YSYEKL. CDR3 length: 17 residues. In DNA, the CDR3 is TGCGCCAGCAGCCAAGATCCCACAGGGGTGTTCACAGATACGCAGCATTTT. Protein: CASSQDPTGVFTDTQHF.

This clonotype was observed many times. This chain links TRBV1 with TRBJ1-2; the table assigns TRBD1, which was not confirmed against the DNA. TRBV1 is given as a pseudogene. This CDR3 is 15 amino acids long. The CDR3 coding sequence is TGCACCAGCAGCCAAGGCCTACAGGGATGGTATGGCTACACCTTC. Protein product: CTSSQGLQGWYGYTF.

The J gene is TRBJ2-1, the V gene TRBV6-1; 12 bases are a match to TRBD2. The V gene's germline CDR1 is MNHNS and CDR2 SASEGT. The CDR3 has 19 residues. With V trimmed by 3 bases and J by 4 bases, 13 bases remained unmatched. The CDR3, as DNA: TGTGCCAGCAGTGAGGGGGGAGCTAGCGGGGGGGTCGGTTACAATGAGCAGTTCTTC. Protein sequence: CASSEGGASGGVGYNEQFF.

As to this clonotype: The germline gene is not matched at one end of the junction; a read error may be the cause. V gene TRBV6-5 combines with J gene TRBJ1-6, with D unclear. Germline assignment: CDR1 MNHEY and CDR2 SVGAGI. The CDR3 has 14 residues. The CDR3 reads CVSNECLNNSLLHF. The CDR3 coding sequence is TGTGTCAGCAATGAATGCCTTAATAATTCACTCCTCCACTTT.